Following are 3 T cell receptor beta chains from one sample sequenced in a study of human T cells and chemical hapten exposure. MiXCR, applied by TCRdb to the RACE reads, yields one record per CDR3 protein. The sample has around 200,000 distinct CDR3 sequences, around 25% seen once; the top ten hold 2% to 2.5%. Regarding time point: patch test 3, about 24 weeks after DPC sensitization. Treatment meaning: therapeutic diphenylcyclopropenone sensitization with weekly scalp DPC. The sample consisted of whole blood, taken in connection with sensitization to the hapten diphenylcyclopropenone (DPC). These receptors were obtained from a woman in her 40s with alopecia areata. Some clones in this sample may be carry-over from other donors' samples.

This clonotype was counted between two and nine times. This chain links TRBV29-1 with TRBJ2-7, with 8 positions matching TRBD1. This CDR3 has 12 amino acids. Unmatched junction bases numbered 2, after V lost 2 bases and J lost 5 bases. Germline CDR1 SQVTM, CDR2 ANQGSEA. The CDR3 region is CSVEQGAHEQYF. The CDR3 bases are TGCAGCGTTGAACAGGGGGCGCACGAGCAGTACTTC.

In this sample, this clonotype turned up many times. The V gene is TRBV7-2, the J gene TRBJ2-5; TRBD2 is a possible D gene (5 bases). V was pared by 5 bases and J by 2 bases, with 12 bases between. Germline V gene sequence: CDR1 SGHTA, CDR2 FQGNSA. This CDR3 has 14 residues. This chain's CDR3 is CASSPQRSQETQYF. DNA of the CDR3: TGTGCCAGCAGCCCCCAGCGGTCACAAGAGACCCAGTACTTC.

The CDR3 coding sequence is TGTGCCAGCAGCCAGCAGGGGTCCTCCTACGAGCAGTACTTC. It codes for CASSQQGSSYEQYF. The chain is built from TRBV3-1 and TRBJ2-7; weak D call: TRBD1 (6 bases). Germline V lookup: CDR1 LGHDT, CDR2 YNNKEL (reference sequence). The CDR3 is 14 residues long. Trimming removed 3 bases from V and 0 bases from J, with 9 bases in between.